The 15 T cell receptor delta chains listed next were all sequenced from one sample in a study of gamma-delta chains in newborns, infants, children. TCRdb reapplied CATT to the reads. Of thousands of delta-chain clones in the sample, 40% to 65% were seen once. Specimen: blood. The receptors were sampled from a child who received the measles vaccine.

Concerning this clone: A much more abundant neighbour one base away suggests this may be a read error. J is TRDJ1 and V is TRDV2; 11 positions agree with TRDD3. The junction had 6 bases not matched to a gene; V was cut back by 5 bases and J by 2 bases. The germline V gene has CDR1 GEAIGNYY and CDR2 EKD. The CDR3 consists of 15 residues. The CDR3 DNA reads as TGTGCCTGTGTCGTACTGGGGGATATAACCGATAAACTCATCTTT. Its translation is CACVVLGDITDKLIF.

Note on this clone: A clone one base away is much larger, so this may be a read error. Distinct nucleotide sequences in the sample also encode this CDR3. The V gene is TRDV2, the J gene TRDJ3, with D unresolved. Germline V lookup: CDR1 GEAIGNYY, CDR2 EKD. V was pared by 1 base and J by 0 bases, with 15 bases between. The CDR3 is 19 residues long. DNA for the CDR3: TGTGCCTGTGACACTGGAGGAGTCAGCCCCTCCTGGGACACCCGACAGATGTTTTTC. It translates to CACDTGGVSPSWDTRQMFF.

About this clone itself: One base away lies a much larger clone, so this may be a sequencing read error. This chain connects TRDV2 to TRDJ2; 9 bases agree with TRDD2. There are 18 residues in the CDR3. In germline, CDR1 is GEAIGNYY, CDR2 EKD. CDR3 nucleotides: TGTGCCCGTGACACCCTTCCTACAGTCGGGGGGGAACGAGCACAACTCTTCTTT. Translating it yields CARDTLPTVGGERAQLFF.

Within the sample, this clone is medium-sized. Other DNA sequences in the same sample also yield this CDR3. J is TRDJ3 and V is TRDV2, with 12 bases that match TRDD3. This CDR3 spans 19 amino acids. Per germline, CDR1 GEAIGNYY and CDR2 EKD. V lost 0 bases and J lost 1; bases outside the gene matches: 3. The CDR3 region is CACDTPGGYASWDTRQMFF. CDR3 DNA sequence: TGTGCCTGTGACACCCCTGGGGGATACGCGTCCTGGGACACCCGACAGATGTTTTTC.

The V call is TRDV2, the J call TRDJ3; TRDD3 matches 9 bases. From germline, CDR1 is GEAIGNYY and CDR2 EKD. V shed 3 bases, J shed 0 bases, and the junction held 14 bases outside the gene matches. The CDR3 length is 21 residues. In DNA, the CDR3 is TGTGCCTGTGACGCCGGAGCTGGGGGATTATTGGGCTCCTGGGACACCCGACAGATGTTTTTC. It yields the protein CACDAGAGGLLGSWDTRQMFF.

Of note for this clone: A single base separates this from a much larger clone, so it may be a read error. Written as DNA, the CDR3 is TGTGCCCGTGACACTGGGGGATACGCGTCCTGGGACACCCGACAGATGTTTTTC. This encodes CARDTGGYASWDTRQMFF. The gene calls are TRDV2 and TRDJ3; TRDD3 aligns across 13 bases. This CDR3 spans 18 amino acids. From germline, CDR1 is GEAIGNYY and CDR2 EKD.

CDR3 protein: CACDTAGGSYTDKLIF. The DNA for the CDR3 is TGTGCCTGTGACACCGCGGGGGGTTCGTACACCGATAAACTCATCTTT. The chain combines TRDV2 with TRDJ1; D is perhaps TRDD3 (5 bases). V was clipped by 0 bases and J by 0 bases, with 13 bases between them. The CDR3 is 16 residues long. CDR1 and CDR2 from the germline V gene are GEAIGNYY and EKD.

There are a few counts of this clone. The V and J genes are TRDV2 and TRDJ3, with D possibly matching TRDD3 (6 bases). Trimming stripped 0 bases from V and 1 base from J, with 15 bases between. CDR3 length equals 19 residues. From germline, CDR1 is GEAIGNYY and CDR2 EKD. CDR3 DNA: TGTGCCTGTGACACCGTGCGGGATAAGGGGTCCTGGGACACCCGACAGATGTTTTTC. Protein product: CACDTVRDKGSWDTRQMFF.

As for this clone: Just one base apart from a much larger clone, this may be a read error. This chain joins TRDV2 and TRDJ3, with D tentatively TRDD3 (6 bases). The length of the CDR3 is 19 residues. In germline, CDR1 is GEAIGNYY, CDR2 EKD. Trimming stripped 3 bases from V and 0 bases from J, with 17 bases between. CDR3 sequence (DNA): TGTGCCTGTGACGAGTTGAGGGGATTTGGCTCCTGGGACACCCGACAGATGTTTTTC. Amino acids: CACDELRGFGSWDTRQMFF.

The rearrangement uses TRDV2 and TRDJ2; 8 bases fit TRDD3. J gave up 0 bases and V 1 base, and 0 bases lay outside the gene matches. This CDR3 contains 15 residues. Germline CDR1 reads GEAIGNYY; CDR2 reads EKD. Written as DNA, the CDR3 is TGTGCCTGTGACACACTGGGGGCTTTGACAGCACAACTCTTCTTT. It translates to CACDTLGALTAQLFF.

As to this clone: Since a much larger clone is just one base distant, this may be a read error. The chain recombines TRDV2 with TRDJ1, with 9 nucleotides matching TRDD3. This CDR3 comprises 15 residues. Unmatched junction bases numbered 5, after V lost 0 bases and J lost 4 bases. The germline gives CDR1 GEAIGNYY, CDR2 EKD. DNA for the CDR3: TGTGCCTGTGACACCCTGGGGGATGCGCACGATAAACTCATCTTT. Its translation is CACDTLGDAHDKLIF.

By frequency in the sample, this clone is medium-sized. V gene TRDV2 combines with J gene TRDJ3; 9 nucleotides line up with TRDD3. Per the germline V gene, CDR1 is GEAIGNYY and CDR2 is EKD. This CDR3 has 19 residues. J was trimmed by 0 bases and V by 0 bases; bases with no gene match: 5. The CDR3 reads CACDTAGDTSSWDTRQMFF. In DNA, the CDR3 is TGTGCCTGTGACACCGCGGGGGATACAAGCTCCTGGGACACCCGACAGATGTTTTTC.

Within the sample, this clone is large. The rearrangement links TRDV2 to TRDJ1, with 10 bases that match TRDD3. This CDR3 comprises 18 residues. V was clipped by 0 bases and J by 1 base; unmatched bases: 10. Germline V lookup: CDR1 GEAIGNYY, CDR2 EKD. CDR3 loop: CACDTLRGIRASTDKLIF. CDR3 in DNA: TGTGCCTGTGACACCTTGAGGGGGATACGCGCAAGCACCGATAAACTCATCTTT.

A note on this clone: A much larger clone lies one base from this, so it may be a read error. The CDR3 DNA reads TGTGCCTGTGACGCCGTCGGCCGGAGTACTGGGGACACCGATAAACTCATCTTT. Encoded protein: CACDAVGRSTGDTDKLIF. The gene calls are TRDV2 and TRDJ1; 7 positions match TRDD3. Per the germline V gene, CDR1 is GEAIGNYY and CDR2 is EKD. The CDR3 is 18 amino acids. The junction had 15 bases not matched to a gene; V was cut back by 3 bases and J by 0 bases.

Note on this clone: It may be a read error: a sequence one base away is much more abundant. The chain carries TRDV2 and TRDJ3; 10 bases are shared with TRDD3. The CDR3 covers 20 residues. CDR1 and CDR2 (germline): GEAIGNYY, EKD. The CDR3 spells CARDTGWGIPSSWDTRQMFF. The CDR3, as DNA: TGTGCCCGTGACACAGGGTGGGGGATACCCAGCTCCTGGGACACCCGACAGATGTTTTTC.